The sequence of this TCR beta chain was determined in a study of OX40 agonist ivuxolimab in advanced cancers. The method was immunoSEQ multiplex PCR; TCRdb's version includes in-frame clones alone and lacks a portion of them. The repertoire holds under 30,000 clones, with roughly 91% as singletons. There are 15 residues in the CDR3. Per the germline V gene, CDR1 is SGHTA and CDR2 is FQGNSA. After removal of 2 bases from V and 3 bases from J, the junction contained 4 bases not matched to a gene. The V call is TRBV7-2, the J call TRBJ1-1; 9 nucleotides line up with TRBD1. Sequenced here: CD4+ or CD8+ T cells sorted from blood, sampled in a trial of the OX40 agonist ivuxolimab. The TCR originated in an adult with an advanced solid tumor such as melanoma, head and neck, liver or kidney cancer. CDR3 amino acids: CASSLLQGADTEAFF. As DNA, the CDR3 is TGTGCCAGCAGCTTACTACAGGGGGCAGACACTGAAGCTTTCTTT.